This T cell receptor beta chain was observed in a study of CD39 and CD103 CD8 tumor-infiltrating T cells. Method: immunoSEQ multiplex PCR; TCRdb's copy keeps in-frame clones and lacks some. Of approximately 17,000 clones listed, 90% to 95% are singletons. J gave up 10 bases and V 4 bases, and 2 bases lay outside the gene matches. The CDR3 is made up of 11 amino acids. Germline V lookup: CDR1 SEHNR, CDR2 FQNEAQ (reference sequence). The rearrangement links TRBV7-9 to TRBJ1-1; 8 bases align to TRBD1. The receptor was derived from a human donor with head and neck squamous cell carcinoma. Input material: CD8+ T cells sorted from blood. Subset denoted: total memory CD8 T cells (CD45RA-CCR7+/-) from blood or uninvolved lymph node. The CDR3: CASSSTGGAFF. The CDR3 nucleotides are TGTGCCAGCAGCTCCACAGGGGGAGCTTTCTTT.